This paragraph covers one T cell receptor (beta chain) sequence. The data stem from a study of blood T cell repertoires in COVID-19. Original handling: Quantification of nucleated cells was approximated via reference gene primer amplification. TCRdb's table, derived via immunoSEQ multiplex PCR, lists solely in-frame clones and lacks some. V and J calls and clone size are those listed in that table; D and trimming were worked out from the DNA. The profile shows fewer than 200,000 clones, 80% to 90% of them singletons. In terms of age and location, participants ranged from roughly 18 to 90 years and lived in about two dozen US areas. Germline trimming cut 2 bases from V and 4 bases from J; bases unmatched to any gene: 3. The CDR3 covers 15 residues. The V gene's germline CDR1 is SGHRS and CDR2 YFSETQ.

The chain is built from TRBV5-1 and TRBJ2-3, with TRBD2 matching over 11 bases. This TCR was recovered from a man aged 50 or older who had recovered from COVID-19. The sequenced material came from PBMCs or T cells enriched from blood (not recorded which). For the CDR3, the DNA is TGCGCCAGCAGCTTTAGCGGGGGGGCCTCAGATACGCAGTATTTT. Its protein is CASSFSGGASDTQYF.